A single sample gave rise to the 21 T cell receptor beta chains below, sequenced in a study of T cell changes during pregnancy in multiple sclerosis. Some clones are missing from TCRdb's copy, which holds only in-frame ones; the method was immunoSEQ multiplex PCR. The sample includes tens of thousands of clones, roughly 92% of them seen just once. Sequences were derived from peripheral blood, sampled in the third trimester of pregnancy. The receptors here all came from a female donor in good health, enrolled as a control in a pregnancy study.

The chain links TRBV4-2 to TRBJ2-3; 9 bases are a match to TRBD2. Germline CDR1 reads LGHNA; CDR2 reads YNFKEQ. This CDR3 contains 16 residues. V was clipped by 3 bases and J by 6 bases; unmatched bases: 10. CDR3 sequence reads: CASSHPMGLARDTQYF. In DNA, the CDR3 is TGTGCCAGCAGCCACCCTATGGGACTAGCTCGGGATACGCAGTATTTT.

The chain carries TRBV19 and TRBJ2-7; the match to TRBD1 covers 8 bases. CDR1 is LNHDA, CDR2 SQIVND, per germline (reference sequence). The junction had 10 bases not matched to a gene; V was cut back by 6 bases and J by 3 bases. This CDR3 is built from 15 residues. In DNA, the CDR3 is TGTGCCAGTAGCCGCCGGTCAGGGGGCGGCTACGAGCAGTACTTC. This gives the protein CASSRRSGGGYEQYF.

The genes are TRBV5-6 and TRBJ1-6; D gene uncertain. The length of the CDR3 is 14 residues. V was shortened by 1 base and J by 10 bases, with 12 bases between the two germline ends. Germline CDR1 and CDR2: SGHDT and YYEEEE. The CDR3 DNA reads TGTGCCAGCAGCTTGATTTTTGGGGAGTCACCCCTCCACTTT. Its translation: CASSLIFGESPLHF.

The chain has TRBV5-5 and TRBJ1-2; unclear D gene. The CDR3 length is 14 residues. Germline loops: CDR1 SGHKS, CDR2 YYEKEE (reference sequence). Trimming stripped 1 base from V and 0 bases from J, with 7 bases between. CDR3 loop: CASSLFVANYGYTF. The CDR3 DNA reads TGTGCCAGCAGCTTGTTCGTAGCTAACTATGGCTACACCTTC. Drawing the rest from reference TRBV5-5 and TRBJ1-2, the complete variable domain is DAGVTQSPTHLIKTRGQQVTLRCSPISGHKSVSWYQQVLGQGPQFIFQYYEKEERGRGNFPDRFSARQFPNYSSELNVNALLLGDSALYLCASSLFVANYGYTFGSGTRLTVV.

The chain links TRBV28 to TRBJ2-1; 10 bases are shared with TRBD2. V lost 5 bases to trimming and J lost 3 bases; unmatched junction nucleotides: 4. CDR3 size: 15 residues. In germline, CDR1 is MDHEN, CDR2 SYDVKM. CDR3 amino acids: CASSISGRNYNEQFF. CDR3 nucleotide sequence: TGTGCCAGCAGTATTAGCGGGAGGAACTACAATGAGCAGTTCTTC.

CDR3 amino acids: CASSPRVTAAFAYTF. CDR3 nucleotide sequence: TGTGCCAGCAGCCCCCGCGTGACAGCCGCTTTCGCCTACACCTTC. The chain links TRBV6-6 to TRBJ1-2; possible D gene TRBD1, 5 bases. Germline CDR1 MNHNY, CDR2 SVGAGI (reference sequence). The CDR3 spans 15 residues. V was shortened by 6 bases and J by 10 bases, with 24 bases between the two germline ends.

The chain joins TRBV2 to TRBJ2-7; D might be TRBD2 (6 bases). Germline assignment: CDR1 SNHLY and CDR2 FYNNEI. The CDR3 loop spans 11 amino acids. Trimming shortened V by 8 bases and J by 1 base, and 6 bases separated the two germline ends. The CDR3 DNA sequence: TGTGCCAGCGGGGGGTCCTACGAGCAGTACTTC. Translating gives CASGGSYEQYF.

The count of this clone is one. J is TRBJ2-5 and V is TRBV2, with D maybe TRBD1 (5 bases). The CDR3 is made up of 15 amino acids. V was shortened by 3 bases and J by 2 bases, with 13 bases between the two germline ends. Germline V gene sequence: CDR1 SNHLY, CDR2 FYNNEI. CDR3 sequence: CASSDLPTEQETQYF. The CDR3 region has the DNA TGTGCCAGCAGTGACTTGCCGACAGAACAAGAGACCCAGTACTTC.

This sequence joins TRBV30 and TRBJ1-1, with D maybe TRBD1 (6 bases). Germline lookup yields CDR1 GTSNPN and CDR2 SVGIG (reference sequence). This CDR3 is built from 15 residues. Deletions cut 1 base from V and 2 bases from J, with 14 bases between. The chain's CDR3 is CAWSGDGGLNTEAFF. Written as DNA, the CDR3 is TGTGCCTGGAGTGGGGACGGGGGGCTTAACACTGAAGCTTTCTTT.

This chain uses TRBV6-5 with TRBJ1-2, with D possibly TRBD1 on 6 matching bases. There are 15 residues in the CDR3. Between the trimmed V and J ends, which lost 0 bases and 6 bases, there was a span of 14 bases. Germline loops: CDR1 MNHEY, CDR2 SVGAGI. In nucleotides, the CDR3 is TGTGCCAGCAGTTACTCCCGGGACACAAGGGATGGCTACACCTTC. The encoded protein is CASSYSRDTRDGYTF.

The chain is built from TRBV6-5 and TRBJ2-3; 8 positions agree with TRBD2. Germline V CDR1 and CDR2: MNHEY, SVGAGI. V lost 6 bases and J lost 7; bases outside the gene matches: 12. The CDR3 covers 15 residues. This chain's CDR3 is CASSEDSGRGNTQYF. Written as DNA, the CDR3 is TGTGCCAGCAGCGAGGACAGCGGGAGAGGAAATACGCAGTATTTT.

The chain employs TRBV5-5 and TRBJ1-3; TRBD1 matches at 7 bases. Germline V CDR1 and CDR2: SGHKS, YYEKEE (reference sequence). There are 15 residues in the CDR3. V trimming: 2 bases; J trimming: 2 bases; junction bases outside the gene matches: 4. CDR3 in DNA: TGTGCCAGCAGCTTATTACAGGGGCCTGGAAACACCATATATTTT. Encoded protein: CASSLLQGPGNTIYF.

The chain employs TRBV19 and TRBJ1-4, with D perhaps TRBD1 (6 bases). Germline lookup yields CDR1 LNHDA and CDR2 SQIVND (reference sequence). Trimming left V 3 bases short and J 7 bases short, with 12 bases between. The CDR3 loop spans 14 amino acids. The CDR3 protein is CASSIGDTSEKLFF. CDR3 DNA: TGTGCCAGTAGTATTGGGGACACAAGTGAAAAACTGTTTTTT.

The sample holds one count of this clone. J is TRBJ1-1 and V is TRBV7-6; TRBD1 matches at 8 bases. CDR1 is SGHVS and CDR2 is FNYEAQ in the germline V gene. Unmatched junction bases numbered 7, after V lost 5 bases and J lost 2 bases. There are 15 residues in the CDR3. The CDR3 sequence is CASSPDRGQNTEAFF. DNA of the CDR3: TGTGCCAGCAGCCCTGACAGGGGCCAAAACACTGAAGCTTTCTTT.

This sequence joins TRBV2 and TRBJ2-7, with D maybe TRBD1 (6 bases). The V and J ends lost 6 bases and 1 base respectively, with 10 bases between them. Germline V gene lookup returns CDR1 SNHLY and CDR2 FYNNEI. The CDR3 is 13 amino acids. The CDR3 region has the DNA TGTGCCAGCAGGAGGGACACATCCTACGAGCAGTACTTC. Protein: CASRRDTSYEQYF.

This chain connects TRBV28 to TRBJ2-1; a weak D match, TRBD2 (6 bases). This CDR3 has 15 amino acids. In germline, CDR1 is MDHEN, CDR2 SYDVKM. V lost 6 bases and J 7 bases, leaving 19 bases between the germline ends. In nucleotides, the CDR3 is TGTGCCAGCAGACTGGAGGGGCTAGCGAGGAATGAGCAGTTCTTC. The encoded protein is CASRLEGLARNEQFF.

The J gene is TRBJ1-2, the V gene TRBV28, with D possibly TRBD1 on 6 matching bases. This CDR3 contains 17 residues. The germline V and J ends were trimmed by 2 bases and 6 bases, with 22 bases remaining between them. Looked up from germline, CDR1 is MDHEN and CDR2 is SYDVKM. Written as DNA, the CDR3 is TGTGCCAGCAGTTTAACGGGTGGGAGGGGGTGGAATAATGGCTACACCTTC. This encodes CASSLTGGRGWNNGYTF.

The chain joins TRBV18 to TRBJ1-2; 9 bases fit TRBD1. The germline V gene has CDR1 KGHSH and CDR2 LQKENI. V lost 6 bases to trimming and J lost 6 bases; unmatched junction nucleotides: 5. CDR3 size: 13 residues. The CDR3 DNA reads TGTGCCAGCTCCGAGACAGGGGGTAATGGCTACACCTTC. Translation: CASSETGGNGYTF.

The CDR3 here is CASSSTAGTSDSYEQYF. The CDR3 DNA reads as TGTGCCAGCAGTTCTACAGCTGGGACTAGCGACTCCTACGAGCAGTACTTC. The chain uses TRBV11-2 and TRBJ2-7; 10 bases map to TRBD2. CDR1 and CDR2 (germline): SGHAT, FQNNGV. Losses at the gene ends were 6 bases for V and 0 bases for J; bases not matched to a gene: 11. There are 17 residues in the CDR3.

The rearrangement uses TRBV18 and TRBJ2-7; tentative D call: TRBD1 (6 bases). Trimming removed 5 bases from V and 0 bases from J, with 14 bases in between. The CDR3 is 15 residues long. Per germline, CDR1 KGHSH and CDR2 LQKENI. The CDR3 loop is CASSEQGPISYEQYF. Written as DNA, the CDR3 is TGTGCCAGCTCAGAGCAGGGGCCGATCTCCTACGAGCAGTACTTC.

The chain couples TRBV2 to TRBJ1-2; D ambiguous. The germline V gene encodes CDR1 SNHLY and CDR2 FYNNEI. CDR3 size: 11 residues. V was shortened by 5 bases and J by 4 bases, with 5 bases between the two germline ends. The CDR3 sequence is CASSYFYGYTF. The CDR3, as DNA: TGTGCCAGCAGTTACTTCTATGGCTACACCTTC.